This TCR beta chain was obtained from a study of T cell responses to AZD1222 COVID-19 vaccine. Using immunoSEQ multiplex PCR, the repertoire was profiled, and TCRdb retains in-frame clones only, with some absent. The data show some 100,000 clones, approximately 91% seen once. Losses at the gene ends were 6 bases for V and 3 bases for J; bases not matched to a gene: 5. This CDR3 spans 13 amino acids. Per the germline V gene, CDR1 is SGHNT and CDR2 is YYREEE (reference sequence). Worth noting for this clone: Its antigen remains unidentified.

Study results and limitations: Compared with day 0, the breadth and depth of the Spike-specific TCR repertoire rose significantly after two doses of AZD1222. Only 6 or 7 people who got AZD1222 tested seropositive at baseline. Across the whole spike, CD4 TCRs peaked at regions 160-218 and 743-854. Possibly, clonal diversity was underestimated; donors were largely white British and included more females.

The TCR sequence derives from an adult in good health. Here the sequenced sample was peripheral blood, taken on day 0 of AZD1222 vaccination. The chain links TRBV5-4 to TRBJ2-5; TRBD1 matches 7 bases. The CDR3 coding sequence is TGTGCCAGCAACGACAGGGTAGAAGAGACCCAGTACTTC. This codes for CASNDRVEETQYF.